This TCR beta chain appears in the sequencing data of a study of OX40 agonist ivuxolimab in advanced cancers. Study background: Patients got intravenous ivuxolimab at 0.01 to 10 mg/kg every 2 weeks. The diagnoses of dose-escalation patients were hepatocellular carcinoma, melanoma, renal cell or head and neck cancer. Allowance was made for prior anti-PD-1, anti-PD-L1 or anti-CTLA-4 therapy, and approximately 40% had some. Study-wide points: Expanded clones were, on average, more numerous among CD8+ T cells than CD4+.

The assay was immunoSEQ multiplex PCR, and TCRdb's table has in-frame clones only and misses some. The sample contains tens of thousands of clones, 85% to 95% of which appear only once. This CDR3 is 15 amino acids long. V was trimmed by 0 bases and J by 3 bases, leaving 10 bases between them. Germline assignment: CDR1 SGHRS and CDR2 YFSETQ. The table lists this clone with a few counts. The antigen remains unidentified. The receptor comes from an adult with an advanced solid tumor such as melanoma, head and neck, liver or kidney cancer. This chain uses TRBV5-1 with TRBJ1-5; D call uncertain. The specimen was CD4+ or CD8+ T cells sorted from blood, collected in a trial of the OX40 agonist ivuxolimab. CDR3 DNA sequence: TGCGCCAGCAGCTTGGATGGACGGATCAATCAGCCCCAGCATTTT. Its protein is CASSLDGRINQPQHF.